This T cell receptor beta chain originates from a study of CD8+CD57+ T cells in acquired aplastic anemia. Using genomic DNA as the template, TCR beta VDJ and CDR3 profiling was carried out. TCRdb reanalysed the reads using MiXCR and keeps one entry per CDR3 protein. The repertoire holds about 180,000 distinct CDR3 sequences, with 45% to 60% as singletons. Per germline, CDR1 SGHTS and CDR2 YDEGEE. V was pared by 4 bases and J by 8 bases, with 8 bases of the junction left unmatched. This CDR3 region has 14 residues. Individuals selected for sequencing had exhibited CD8+CD57+ cell expansion on flow cytometry. This clonotype showed up many times.

The sequenced sample was sorted CD4+, CD8+, or CD8+CD57+ T cells (not recorded which) from PBMCs. J is TRBJ2-1 and V is TRBV5-8; 8 nucleotides align to TRBD1. This sequence originates from a human donor with aplastic anemia. Here the CDR3 DNA reads TGTGCCAGCAGCAACGGACAGGGCTCCTATGAGCAGTTCTTC. This codes for CASSNGQGSYEQFF.